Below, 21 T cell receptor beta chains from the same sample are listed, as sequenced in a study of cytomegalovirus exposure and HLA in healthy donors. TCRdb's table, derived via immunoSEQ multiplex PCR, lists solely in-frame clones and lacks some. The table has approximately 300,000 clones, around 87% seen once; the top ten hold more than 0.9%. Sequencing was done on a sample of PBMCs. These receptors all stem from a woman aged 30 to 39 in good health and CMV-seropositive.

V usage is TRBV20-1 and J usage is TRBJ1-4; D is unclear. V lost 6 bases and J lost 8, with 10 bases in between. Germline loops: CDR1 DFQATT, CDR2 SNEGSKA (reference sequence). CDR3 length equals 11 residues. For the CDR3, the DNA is TGCAGTGCAGGGCTCAAAGAAAAACTGTTTTTT. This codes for CSAGLKEKLFF.

CDR3 protein: CASSRREPYNQPQHF. The CDR3 nucleotides are TGTGCCAGCAGTCGACGGGAACCTTACAATCAGCCCCAGCATTTT. The V and J genes are TRBV27 and TRBJ1-5; D unclear. CDR1 and CDR2 from the germline V gene are MNHEY and SMNVEV (reference sequence). The CDR3 extends over 15 amino acids. V lost 5 bases and J lost 3, with 14 bases in between.

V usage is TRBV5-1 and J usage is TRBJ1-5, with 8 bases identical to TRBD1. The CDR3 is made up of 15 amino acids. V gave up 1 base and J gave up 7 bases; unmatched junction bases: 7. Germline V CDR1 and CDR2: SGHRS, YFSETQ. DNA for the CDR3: TGCGCCAGCAGCTTGAATGGACAGGGCCAACAGCCCCAGCATTTT. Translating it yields CASSLNGQGQQPQHF.

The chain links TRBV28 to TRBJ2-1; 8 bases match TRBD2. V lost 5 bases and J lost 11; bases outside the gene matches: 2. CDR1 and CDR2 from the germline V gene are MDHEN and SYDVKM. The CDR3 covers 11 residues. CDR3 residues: CASSRGGQQFF. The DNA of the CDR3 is TGTGCCAGCAGTCGGGGGGGCCAGCAGTTCTTC. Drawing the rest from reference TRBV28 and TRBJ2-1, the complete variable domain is DVKVTQSSRYLVKRTGEKVFLECVQDMDHENMFWYRQDPGLGLRLIYFSYDVKMKEKGDIPEGYSVSREKKERFSLILESASTNQTSMYLCASSRGGQQFFGPGTRLTVL.

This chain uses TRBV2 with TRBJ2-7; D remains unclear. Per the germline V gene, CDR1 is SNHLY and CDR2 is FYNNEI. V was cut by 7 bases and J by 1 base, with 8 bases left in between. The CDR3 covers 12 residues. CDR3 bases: TGTGCCAGCACGCGTCAGTCCTACGAGCAGTACTTC. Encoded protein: CASTRQSYEQYF.

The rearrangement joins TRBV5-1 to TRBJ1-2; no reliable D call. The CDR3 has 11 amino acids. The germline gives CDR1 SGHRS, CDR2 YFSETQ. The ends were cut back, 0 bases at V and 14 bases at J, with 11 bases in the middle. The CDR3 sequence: CASSLGQALTF. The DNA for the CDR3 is TGCGCCAGCAGCTTGGGTCAGGCCCTAACCTTC.

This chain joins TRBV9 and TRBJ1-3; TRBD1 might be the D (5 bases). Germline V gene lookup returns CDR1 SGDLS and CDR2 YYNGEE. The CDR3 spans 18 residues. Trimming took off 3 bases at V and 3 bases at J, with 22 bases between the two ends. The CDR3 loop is CASSAPRGYDLHGNTIYF. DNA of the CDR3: TGTGCCAGCAGCGCCCCCCGGGGCTACGACCTGCATGGAAACACCATATATTTT.

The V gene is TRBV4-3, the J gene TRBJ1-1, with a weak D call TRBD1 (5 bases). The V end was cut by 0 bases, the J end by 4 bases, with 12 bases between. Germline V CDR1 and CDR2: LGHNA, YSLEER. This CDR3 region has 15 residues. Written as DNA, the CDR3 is TGCGCCAGCAGCCAAGACCATCGGGGCGGCACTGAAGCTTTCTTT. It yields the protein CASSQDHRGGTEAFF.

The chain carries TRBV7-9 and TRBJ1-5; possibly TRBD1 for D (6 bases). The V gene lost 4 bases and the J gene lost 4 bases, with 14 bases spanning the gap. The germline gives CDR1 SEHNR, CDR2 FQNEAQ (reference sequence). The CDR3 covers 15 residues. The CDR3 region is CASSSGGGRNQPQHF. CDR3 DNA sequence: TGTGCCAGCAGCTCAGGTGGGGGGCGAAATCAGCCCCAGCATTTT.

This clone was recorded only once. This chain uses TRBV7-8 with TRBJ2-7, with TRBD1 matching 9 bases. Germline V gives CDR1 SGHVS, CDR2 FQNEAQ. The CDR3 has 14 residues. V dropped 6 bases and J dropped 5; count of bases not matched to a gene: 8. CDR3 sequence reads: CASSYRQGVDEQYF. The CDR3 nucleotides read TGTGCCAGCAGTTATCGACAGGGGGTCGACGAGCAGTACTTC.

The CDR3 is CASSVDGVSGELFF. CDR3 DNA: TGTGCCAGCAGCGTAGACGGGGTCTCCGGGGAGCTGTTTTTT. The chain couples TRBV9 to TRBJ2-2; perhaps TRBD2 as D (5 bases). V gave up 0 bases and J gave up 6 bases, with 9 bases separating them. This CDR3 is built from 14 residues. Germline V lookup: CDR1 SGDLS, CDR2 YYNGEE. Full variable domain (remainder filled in from reference TRBV9 and TRBJ2-2): DSGVTQTPKHLITATGQRVTLRCSPRSGDLSVYWYQQSLDQGLQFLIQYYNGEERAKGNILERFSAQQFPDLHSELNLSSLELGDSALYFCASSVDGVSGELFFGEGSRLTVL.

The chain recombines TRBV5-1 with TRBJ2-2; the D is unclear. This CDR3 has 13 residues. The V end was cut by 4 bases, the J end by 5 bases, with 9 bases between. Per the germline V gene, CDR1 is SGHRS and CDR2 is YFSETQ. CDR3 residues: CASSPQKTGELFF. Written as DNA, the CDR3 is TGCGCCAGCAGCCCGCAGAAGACCGGGGAGCTGTTTTTT.

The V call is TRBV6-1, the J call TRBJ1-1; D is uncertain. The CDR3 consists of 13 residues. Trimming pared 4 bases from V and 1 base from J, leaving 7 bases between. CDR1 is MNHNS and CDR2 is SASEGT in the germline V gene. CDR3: CASSVGKNTEAFF. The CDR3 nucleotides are TGTGCCAGCAGTGTAGGGAAGAACACTGAAGCTTTCTTT.

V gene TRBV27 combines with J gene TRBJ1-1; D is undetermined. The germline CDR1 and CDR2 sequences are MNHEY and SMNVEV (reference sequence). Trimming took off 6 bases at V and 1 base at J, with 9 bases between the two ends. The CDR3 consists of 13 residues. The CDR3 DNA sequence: TGTGCCAGCAGCGTCTGGGAGAACACTGAAGCTTTCTTT. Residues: CASSVWENTEAFF.

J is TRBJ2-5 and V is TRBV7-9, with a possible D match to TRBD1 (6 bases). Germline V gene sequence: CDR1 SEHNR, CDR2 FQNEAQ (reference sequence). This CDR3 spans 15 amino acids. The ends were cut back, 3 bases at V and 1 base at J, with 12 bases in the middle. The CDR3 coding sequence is TGTGCCAGCAGCTTGAGTCTAGGGGGCCAAGAGACCCAGTACTTC. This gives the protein CASSLSLGGQETQYF.

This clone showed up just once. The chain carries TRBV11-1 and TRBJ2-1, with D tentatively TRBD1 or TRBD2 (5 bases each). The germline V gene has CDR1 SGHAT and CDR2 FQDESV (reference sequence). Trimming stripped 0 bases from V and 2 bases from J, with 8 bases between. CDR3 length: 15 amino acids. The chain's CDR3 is CASSLAPGPYNEQFF. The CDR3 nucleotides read TGTGCCAGCAGCTTAGCTCCGGGGCCCTACAATGAGCAGTTCTTC.

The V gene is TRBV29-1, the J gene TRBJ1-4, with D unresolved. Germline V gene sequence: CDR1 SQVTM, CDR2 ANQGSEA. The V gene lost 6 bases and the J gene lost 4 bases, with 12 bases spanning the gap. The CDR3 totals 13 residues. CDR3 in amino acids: CSVKSLLNEKLFF. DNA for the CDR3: TGCAGCGTAAAATCATTACTTAATGAAAAACTGTTTTTT.

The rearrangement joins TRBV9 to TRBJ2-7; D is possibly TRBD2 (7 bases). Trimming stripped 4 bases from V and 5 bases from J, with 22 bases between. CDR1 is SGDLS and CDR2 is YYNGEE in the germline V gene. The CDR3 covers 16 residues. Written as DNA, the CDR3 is TGTGCCAGCAGCACAGGGATAGCGGGCGGCCTTAACGAGCAGTACTTC. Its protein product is CASSTGIAGGLNEQYF. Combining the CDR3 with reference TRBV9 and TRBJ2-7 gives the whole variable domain DSGVTQTPKHLITATGQRVTLRCSPRSGDLSVYWYQQSLDQGLQFLIQYYNGEERAKGNILERFSAQQFPDLHSELNLSSLELGDSALYFCASSTGIAGGLNEQYFGPGTRLTVT.

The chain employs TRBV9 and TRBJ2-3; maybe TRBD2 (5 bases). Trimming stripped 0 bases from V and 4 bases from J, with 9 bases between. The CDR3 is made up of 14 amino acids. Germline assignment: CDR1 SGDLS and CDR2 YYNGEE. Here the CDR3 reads CASSVALAADTQYF. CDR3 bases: TGTGCCAGCAGCGTAGCCCTAGCTGCAGATACGCAGTATTTT.

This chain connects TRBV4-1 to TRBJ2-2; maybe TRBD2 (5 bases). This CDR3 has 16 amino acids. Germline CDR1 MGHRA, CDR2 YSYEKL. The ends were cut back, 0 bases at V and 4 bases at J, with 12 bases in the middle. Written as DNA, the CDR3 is TGCGCCAGCAGCCAAGATCCGGGTCGGGGCACCGGGGAGCTGTTTTTT. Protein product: CASSQDPGRGTGELFF.

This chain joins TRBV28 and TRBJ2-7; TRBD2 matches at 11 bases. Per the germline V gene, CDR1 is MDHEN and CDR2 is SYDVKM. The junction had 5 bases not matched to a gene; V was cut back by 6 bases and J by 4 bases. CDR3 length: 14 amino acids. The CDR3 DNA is TGTGCCAGCAGAGCTAGCGGGAGGAGGTACGAGCAGTACTTC. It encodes CASRASGRRYEQYF.